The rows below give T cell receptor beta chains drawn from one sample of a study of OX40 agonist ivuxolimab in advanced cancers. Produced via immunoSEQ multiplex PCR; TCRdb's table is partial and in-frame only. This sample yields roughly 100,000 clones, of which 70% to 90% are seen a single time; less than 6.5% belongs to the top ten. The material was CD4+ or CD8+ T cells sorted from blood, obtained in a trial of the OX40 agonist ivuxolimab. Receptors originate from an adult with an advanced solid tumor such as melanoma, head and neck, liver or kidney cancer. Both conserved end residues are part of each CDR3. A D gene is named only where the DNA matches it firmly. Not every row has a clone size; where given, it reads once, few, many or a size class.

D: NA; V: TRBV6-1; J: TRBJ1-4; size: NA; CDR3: CASSIRGEKLFF; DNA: TGTGCCAGCAGTATTAGGGGTGAAAAACTGTTTTTT
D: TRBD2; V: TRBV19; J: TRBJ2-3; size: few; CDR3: CASSISGGLLDTQYF; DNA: TGTGCCAGTAGTATTAGCGGGGGGCTATTAGATACGCAGTATTTT
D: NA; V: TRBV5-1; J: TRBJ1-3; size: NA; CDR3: CASSLDPGTGNTIYF; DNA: TGCGCCAGCAGCTTGGATCCAGGGACCGGAAACACCATATATTTT
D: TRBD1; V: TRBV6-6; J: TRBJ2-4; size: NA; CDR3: CASSSVTGADIQYF; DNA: TGTGCCAGCAGTTCCGTAACAGGGGCGGACATTCAGTACTTC
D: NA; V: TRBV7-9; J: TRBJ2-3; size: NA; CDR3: CASSASGAPDTQYF; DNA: TGTGCCAGCAGCGCATCTGGGGCCCCTGATACGCAGTATTTT
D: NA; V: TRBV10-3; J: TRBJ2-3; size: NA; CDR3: CASGLDTDTQYF; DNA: TGTGCCTCCGGCCTTGACACAGATACGCAGTATTTT
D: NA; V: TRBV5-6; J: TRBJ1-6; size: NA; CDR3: CASSLGGIWARSNSPLHF; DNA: TGTGCCAGCAGCTTGGGGGGAATTTGGGCGCGGAGTAATTCACCCCTCCACTTT
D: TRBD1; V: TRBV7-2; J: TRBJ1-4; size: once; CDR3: CASSSRGRTGQEKLFF; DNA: TGTGCCAGCAGCTCCAGGGGGAGGACAGGGCAAGAAAAACTGTTTTTT
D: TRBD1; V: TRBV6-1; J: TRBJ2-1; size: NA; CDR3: CASSERTGMHEQFF; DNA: TGTGCCAGCAGCGAAAGGACAGGGATGCATGAGCAGTTCTTC
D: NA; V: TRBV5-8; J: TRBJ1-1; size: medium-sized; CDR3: CASSLKGGRTEAFF; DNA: TGTGCCAGCAGCTTGAAGGGGGGTAGAACTGAAGCTTTCTTT
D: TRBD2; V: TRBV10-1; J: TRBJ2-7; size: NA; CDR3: CASQAGVDYEQYF; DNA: TGCGCCAGTCAAGCGGGGGTAGACTACGAGCAGTACTTC
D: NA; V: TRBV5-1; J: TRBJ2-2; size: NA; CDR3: CASSLASGPGELFF; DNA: TGCGCCAGCAGCTTGGCTTCGGGACCCGGGGAGCTGTTTTTT
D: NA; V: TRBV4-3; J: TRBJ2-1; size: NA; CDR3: CASSQDISARAGNEQFF; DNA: TGCGCCAGCAGCCAAGATATAAGTGCAAGAGCTGGCAATGAGCAGTTCTTC
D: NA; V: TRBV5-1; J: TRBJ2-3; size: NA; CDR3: CASSLGSRLTDTQYF; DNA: TGCGCCAGCAGCTTGGGAAGTCGCCTTACAGATACGCAGTATTTT
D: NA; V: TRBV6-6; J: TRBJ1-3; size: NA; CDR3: CASSYSGAGNTIYF; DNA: TGTGCCAGCAGTTACTCGGGCGCTGGAAACACCATATATTTT
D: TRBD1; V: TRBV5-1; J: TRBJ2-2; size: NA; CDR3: CASSLVGGSIGELFF; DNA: TGCGCCAGCAGCTTGGTAGGGGGCAGTATCGGGGAGCTGTTTTTT
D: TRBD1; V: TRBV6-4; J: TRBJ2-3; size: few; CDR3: CASRAGTGSADTQYF; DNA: TGTGCCAGCAGAGCCGGGACAGGGTCGGCAGATACGCAGTATTTT
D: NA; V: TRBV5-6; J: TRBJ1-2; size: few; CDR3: CASSAGYGYTF; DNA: TGTGCCAGCAGCGCGGGTTACGGCTACACCTTC
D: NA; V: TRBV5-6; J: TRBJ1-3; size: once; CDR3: CASSLSWSIGNTIYF; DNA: TGTGCCAGCAGCTTGTCTTGGAGTATTGGAAACACCATATATTTT
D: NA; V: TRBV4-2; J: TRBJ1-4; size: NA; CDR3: CASSLLGGGDEKLFF; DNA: TGTGCCAGCAGCCTCTTAGGGGGAGGAGATGAAAAACTGTTTTTT
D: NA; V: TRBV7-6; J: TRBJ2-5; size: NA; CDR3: CASSPHQETQYF; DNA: TGTGCCAGCAGCCCTCACCAAGAGACCCAGTACTTC